The entry below describes one T cell receptor (beta chain). CDR3 length equals 12 residues. The germline gives CDR1 SGHVS, CDR2 FQNEAQ. V lost 4 bases, J lost 6 bases, and 9 bases lay in between. The source of the sample is a study of blood T cell repertoires in COVID-19. Some clones are missing from TCRdb's copy, which holds only in-frame ones; the method was immunoSEQ multiplex PCR. The repertoire holds about 59,000 clones, 70% to 80% seen once, with around 12% in the top ten. Sequenced sample: peripheral blood. The chain employs TRBV7-8 and TRBJ1-1; D unclear. The TCR originated in a man older than 75 with acute or convalescent COVID-19. In DNA, the CDR3 is TGTGCCAGCAGCTCGGTCCGAGCTGAAGCTTTCTTT. This sequence encodes CASSSVRAEAFF.